This record looks at one T cell receptor (beta chain) sequence and its context. Its recognized antigen is unknown. It has no much larger one-base neighbor in the sample; base qualities were not kept. The CDR3 regions of human TCRbeta chains were analyzed by immunosequencing. From the authors' description of their analysis: Repertoire TCRs were checked for matches against a reference library of SARS-CoV-2-specific TCRs that had been generated using the MIRA antigen-specificity platform. Breadth meant the fraction of unique TCRs that were SARS-CoV-2-associated, whereas depth meant the fraction of total T cells that were SARS-CoV-2-associated. Using the MIRA data, each spike-specific TCR was mapped to the spike region that the TCR reacts to and placed in a CD4 or CD8 class. Log10-transformed breadth and depth values were compared by one-way ANOVA with Sidak's multiple comparisons tests. Drawn from immuneACCESS, this table holds only the in-frame rearrangements with V and J called that TCRdb kept. Clones are partly lost; checked studies trace under half to an unresolved V gene and leave the rest unexplained. The D gene and trimming were derived from the DNA, and the V and J assignments and clone size from that table. The sample table contains about 110,000 clones; only one count was recorded for roughly 89% of them. Jointly, the top ten make up about 3% of the sample.

These data originate in a study of T cell responses to AZD1222 COVID-19 vaccine (dated by TCRdb to the early 2020s). Regarding the complete study: A total of 233 trial participants underwent TCR sequencing, of whom roughly 210 had received two doses of AZD1222 and about 26 had received two doses of the MenACWY control vaccine. Trial participants were enrolled by age into 18-55, 56-69 and 70-plus year subgroups, with roughly 150, 30 and 60 TCR-sequenced participants respectively.

What the authors observed across the whole study: Only a handful of AZD1222 recipients were SARS-CoV-2 seropositive at baseline, limiting conclusions about previously exposed vaccinees. In the small 56-69-year group, the increase in depth fell short of significance, most likely because of low power. The vaccine-associated CD4 TCRs covered the entire spike protein, and the dominant responses fell in regions 160-218 and 743-854. Reportedly, almost half of the unique spike-specific TCRs recognized epitopes lying outside the regions that are mutated in the B.1.351 and B.1.1.7 variants. After two AZD1222 doses, spike-specific TCR breadth and depth were significantly higher than at day 0 and than in MenACWY recipients. Because no day 14 peak-response samples were available, the repertoires could be characterized only after the peak T cell response. Most participants were white British and females outnumbered males, and the authors suggested that clonal diversity may have been underestimated.

According to the study, the label for this sample's time point signals: baseline before first vaccination. Sample treatment or condition, as interpreted from the label and publication: meningococcal conjugate vaccine given as trial control. Samples from vaccinated people were obtained from the UK trials COV001 and COV002, which included a single-blind randomized controlled phase 2/3 trial of AZD1222 (ChAdOx1 nCoV-19) in healthy adults. Trial participant PBMC samples were collected at day 0 and day 28 after the second dose for TCRbeta chain sequencing. The CDR1 and CDR2 encoded by the germline V gene (reference sequence) are GTSNPN and SVGIG. Cut back by 5 bases and 7 bases, the V and J ends lie 9 bases apart. The CDR3 spans 11 residues, from the cysteine through the phenylalanine. CDR3 DNA is the only sequence kept; it has 33 bases, read in frame from the first base.

This material consisted of peripheral blood, taken on day 0 of MenACWY control vaccination. This receptor chain uses TRBV30 and TRBJ1-5; TRBD1 is a weak D gene call, 5 bases matching. This receptor was obtained from an adult in good health. The sequenced DNA is TGTGCCTGGGGGACCGGCCAGCCCCAGCATTTT. This translates into CAWGTGQPQHF.